The text below deals with one T cell receptor beta chain. This entry is derived from a study of human T cells and chemical hapten exposure. Each CDR3 protein gets one entry after TCRdb re-called the RACE reads with MiXCR. The sample records some 70,000 distinct CDR3 sequences, more than 30% being singletons. Time point in this sample: patch test 1, 2 weeks after DPC sensitization. Treatment defined: therapeutic diphenylcyclopropenone sensitization with weekly scalp DPC. The CDR3 spans 15 residues. J gave up 5 bases and V 0 bases, and 2 bases lay outside the gene matches. Sequencing used whole blood, obtained in connection with sensitization to the hapten diphenylcyclopropenone (DPC). The TCR was taken from a man in his forties or fifties with alopecia areata. Some clones in this sample may be carry-over from other donors' samples. This chain uses TRBV12-3 or TRBV12-4 with TRBJ1-2; TRBD1 matches at 11 bases. CDR3 nucleotides: TGTGCCAGCAGTTTAGCGGGACAGGGGGGATATGGCTACACCTTC. It encodes CASSLAGQGGYGYTF.